This TCR beta chain was documented in a study of blood T cell repertoires in COVID-19. Patients at the Seattle site were enrolled during active infection and followed longitudinally. Sequencing was performed with immunoSEQ multiplex PCR; in TCRdb, only in-frame clones are kept and a portion is missing. The sample records 95,000 to 150,000 clones, approximately 85% being singletons. The CDR3 length is 14 residues. This chain uses TRBV21-1 with TRBJ2-1; TRBD1 reflects the table's D call only, with no check against the DNA. TRBV21-1 counts as a pseudogene. The receptor comes from a woman aged 80 or over with COVID-19, enrolled during active disease. Material: peripheral blood. CDR3 nucleotides: TGTGCCAGCAGCCCCGAAGCAGGGAAGAATGAGCAGTTCTTC. This gives the protein CASSPEAGKNEQFF.